Listed here are 24 T cell receptor beta chains from one sample, sequenced in a study of T cells in localized non-small cell lung cancer. Sequencing used immunoSEQ multiplex PCR; TCRdb keeps in-frame clones, though not all of them. The table lists 55,000 to 65,000 clones, more than 85% of them singletons, with 15% to 20% in the top ten. The starting material was peripheral blood, obtained before any cancer treatment. All receptors derive from a man aged 40-75 years with stage I lung adenocarcinoma.

This chain links TRBV27 with TRBJ2-1, with TRBD2 matching 11 bases. V was pared by 2 bases and J by 6 bases, with 9 bases of the junction left unmatched. CDR1 and CDR2 (germline): MNHEY, SMNVEV (reference sequence). The CDR3 totals 17 residues. CDR3 sequence: CASSLAWLAGGRNEQFF. The CDR3 DNA sequence: TGTGCCAGCAGTTTAGCGTGGCTAGCGGGAGGCCGCAATGAGCAGTTCTTC.

This chain uses TRBV27 with TRBJ1-1, with TRBD1 matching 8 bases. Per the germline V gene, CDR1 is MNHEY and CDR2 is SMNVEV (reference sequence). The J segment lost 2 bases and the V segment lost 3 bases, leaving 2 bases of the junction unmatched. CDR3 length: 14 residues. The CDR3 DNA is TGTGCCAGCAGTTTCGGACAGGGTAACACTGAAGCTTTCTTT. Amino acids: CASSFGQGNTEAFF.

V usage is TRBV2 and J usage is TRBJ2-7; D not certain. Deletions cut 7 bases from V and 2 bases from J, with 9 bases between. The CDR3 extends over 12 amino acids. CDR1 is SNHLY and CDR2 is FYNNEI in the germline V gene. The CDR3 DNA reads TGTGCCAGCAAACGCGACGCCTACGAGCAGTACTTC. As protein: CASKRDAYEQYF.

This clone was seen a few times. This chain connects TRBV6-1 to TRBJ2-1; D call uncertain. Germline V gives CDR1 MNHNS, CDR2 SASEGT. Trimming shortened V by 8 bases and J by 5 bases, and 16 bases separated the two germline ends. This CDR3 has 14 residues. For the CDR3, the DNA is TGTGCCAGCCTCAAGGACGTCGGAGACAATGAGCAGTTCTTC. Translation: CASLKDVGDNEQFF.

J is TRBJ1-1 and V is TRBV11-3, with D hard to call. V was clipped by 2 bases and J by 10 bases, with 11 bases between them. The CDR3 is made up of 12 amino acids. Germline CDR1 SGHNT, CDR2 YENEEA. CDR3 DNA sequence: TGTGCCAGCAGCTTAAGGTCCCTGGGAGCTTTCTTT. This encodes CASSLRSLGAFF.

The chain has TRBV6-6 and TRBJ1-2, with TRBD1 as a possible D gene (5 bases). The V and J ends lost 2 bases and 4 bases respectively, with 8 bases between them. Germline CDR1 reads MNHNY; CDR2 reads SVGAGI (reference sequence). There are 13 residues in the CDR3. Written as DNA, the CDR3 is TGTGCCAGCAGTTACGGGGGATCCTATGGCTACACCTTC. Translating it yields CASSYGGSYGYTF.

V is TRBV6-1 and J is TRBJ1-2, with 8 bases lining up with TRBD1. This CDR3 is built from 15 residues. V was clipped by 4 bases and J by 5 bases; unmatched bases: 9. Germline V gives CDR1 MNHNS, CDR2 SASEGT. The DNA for the CDR3 is TGTGCCAGCAGTGGGCGGACAGGGACGTTGTATGGCTACACCTTC. Amino acids: CASSGRTGTLYGYTF.

V usage is TRBV10-2 and J usage is TRBJ1-5; possibly TRBD1 for D (5 bases). From germline, CDR1 is WSHSY and CDR2 SAAADI. The CDR3 sequence is 15 residues long. V lost 3 bases and J 7 bases, leaving 16 bases between the germline ends. The CDR3 DNA reads as TGCGCCAGCAGTGAAACAGGACGTGGCTACCAGCCCCAGCATTTT. Translation gives CASSETGRGYQPQHF.

The rearrangement joins TRBV6-6 to TRBJ1-2, with 7 bases that match TRBD1. With V trimmed by 10 bases and J by 8 bases, 10 bases remained unmatched. From germline, CDR1 is MNHNY and CDR2 SVGAGI (reference sequence). The CDR3 contains 12 residues. This CDR3 is CATQKGAGGYTF. The CDR3 DNA reads as TGTGCCACCCAGAAGGGGGCAGGCGGCTACACCTTC.

The chain couples TRBV9 to TRBJ1-1; maybe TRBD1 (5 bases). The CDR3 consists of 15 residues. The V and J ends lost 0 bases and 0 bases respectively, with 9 bases between them. Germline-derived CDR1 and CDR2 are SGDLS and YYNGEE. The CDR3 DNA reads as TGTGCCAGCAGCGTAGACGAGGGACTGAACACTGAAGCTTTCTTT. This sequence encodes CASSVDEGLNTEAFF. Supplemented by reference TRBV9 and TRBJ1-1, the full variable domain reads DSGVTQTPKHLITATGQRVTLRCSPRSGDLSVYWYQQSLDQGLQFLIQYYNGEERAKGNILERFSAQQFPDLHSELNLSSLELGDSALYFCASSVDEGLNTEAFFGQGTRLTVV.

The CDR3 DNA follows: TGCAGCGTTGAGGACGGAGACATGAACACTGAAGCTTTCTTT. Translation: CSVEDGDMNTEAFF. V and J are TRBV29-1 and TRBJ1-1; the D is unclear. Trimming stripped 3 bases from V and 0 bases from J, with 11 bases between. In germline, CDR1 is SQVTM, CDR2 ANQGSEA. CDR3 size: 14 residues.

The V and J genes are TRBV7-9 and TRBJ2-1; D perhaps matches TRBD2 (6 bases). With 1 base removed from V and 16 bases from J, the gap between germline ends came to 17 bases. In germline, CDR1 is SEHNR, CDR2 FQNEAQ (reference sequence). The CDR3 is 13 amino acids. The CDR3 loop is CASSLEYRDSGFF. The CDR3 DNA reads TGTGCCAGCAGCTTAGAATATCGGGACTCCGGCTTCTTC.

A word on this clone: Other DNA sequences from this sample encode an identical CDR3 as well. The chain recombines TRBV6-6 with TRBJ2-5; D is unresolved. The CDR3 is 11 amino acids. Germline V gene data show CDR1 as MNHNY and CDR2 as SVGAGI (reference sequence). V was clipped by 3 bases and J by 5 bases, with 4 bases between them. The CDR3: CASSYLETQYF. For the CDR3, the DNA is TGTGCCAGCAGTTATCTGGAGACCCAGTACTTC.

The V and J genes are TRBV7-6 and TRBJ2-5; the D call may be TRBD1 or TRBD2 (5 bases each). Germline CDR1 is SGHVS and CDR2 is FNYEAQ. The CDR3 has 12 amino acids. The V end was cut by 7 bases, the J end by 14 bases, with 20 bases between. CDR3 amino acids: CASNPHRGPIYF. DNA of the CDR3: TGTGCCAGCAACCCTCACCGGGGCCCGATCTACTTC.

V and J are TRBV5-4 and TRBJ2-7; D possibly corresponds to TRBD2 (6 bases). This CDR3 spans 12 amino acids. Per the germline V gene, CDR1 is SGHNT and CDR2 is YYREEE (reference sequence). Deletions cut 4 bases from V and 4 bases from J, with 9 bases between. CDR3 region: CASSTGGYEQYF. DNA of the CDR3: TGTGCCAGCAGCACCGGAGGGTACGAGCAGTACTTC.

The rearrangement uses TRBV11-2 and TRBJ2-7; D possibly corresponds to TRBD2 (6 bases). Germline V gives CDR1 SGHAT, CDR2 FQNNGV. With 1 base removed from V and 6 bases from J, the gap between germline ends came to 16 bases. This CDR3 is built from 15 residues. The CDR3 spells CASSLGSGTAGEQYF. DNA for the CDR3: TGTGCCAGCAGCTTAGGTTCCGGGACTGCGGGCGAGCAGTACTTC.

This chain links TRBV19 with TRBJ1-1; D gene uncertain. V was cut by 3 bases and J by 2 bases, with 7 bases left in between. The germline V gene has CDR1 LNHDA and CDR2 SQIVND (reference sequence). This CDR3 has 13 residues. This CDR3 is CASSMAVNTEAFF. As DNA, the CDR3 is TGTGCCAGTAGTATGGCGGTTAACACTGAAGCTTTCTTT.

There are a few counts of this clone. V gene TRBV6-1 combines with J gene TRBJ1-5; 9 bases align to TRBD1. Germline-derived CDR1 and CDR2 are MNHNS and SASEGT. With V trimmed by 6 bases and J by 4 bases, 1 base remained unmatched. This CDR3 comprises 13 residues. The CDR3 region is CASRTGGNQPQHF. The CDR3 DNA sequence: TGTGCCAGCAGGACAGGGGGGAATCAGCCCCAGCATTTT.

The CDR3 DNA sequence: TGTGCCAGCAGCTTATCTAGCGGGAGGGATACGCAGTATTTT. It encodes CASSLSSGRDTQYF. The chain combines TRBV7-8 with TRBJ2-3; TRBD2 matches 11 bases. J was trimmed by 6 bases and V by 2 bases; bases with no gene match: 1. There are 14 residues in the CDR3. The germline V gene has CDR1 SGHVS and CDR2 FQNEAQ. Using reference TRBV7-8 and TRBJ2-3 for the parts outside the CDR3, the full variable domain is GAGVSQSPRYKVAKRGQDVALRCDPISGHVSLFWYQQALGQGPEFLTYFQNEAQLDKSGLPSDRFFAERPEGSVSTLKIQRTQQEDSAVYLCASSLSSGRDTQYFGPGTRLTVL.

V usage is TRBV5-5 and J usage is TRBJ2-7; D not certain. Trimming took 0 bases from V and 1 from J, leaving 8 bases between them. CDR1 is SGHKS and CDR2 is YYEKEE in the germline V gene (reference sequence). The CDR3 contains 14 residues. Here the CDR3 reads CASSLVPASYEQYF. The CDR3 nucleotides are TGTGCCAGCAGCTTGGTGCCGGCGTCCTACGAGCAGTACTTC.

This CDR3 reads CASSSTSSNTDTQYF. DNA for the CDR3: TGTGCCAGCAGCTCGACTAGCTCTAACACAGATACGCAGTATTTT. This chain connects TRBV7-9 to TRBJ2-3, with 7 positions matching TRBD2. Germline V CDR1 and CDR2: SEHNR, FQNEAQ (reference sequence). The CDR3 loop spans 15 amino acids. V lost 4 bases, J lost 2 bases, and 6 bases stayed unmatched.

The chain carries TRBV5-5 and TRBJ2-1, with 14 bases that match TRBD2. Germline lookup yields CDR1 SGHKS and CDR2 YYEKEE (reference sequence). The CDR3 runs 15 residues. The V gene end was trimmed by 4 bases and the J gene end by 7 bases; junction bases not matched to a gene: 4. CDR3 residues: CASSPGLAGGNEQFF. CDR3 nucleotide sequence: TGTGCCAGCAGCCCAGGACTAGCGGGAGGTAATGAGCAGTTCTTC.

The chain joins TRBV7-3 to TRBJ1-2; no clear D gene. In germline, CDR1 is SGHTA, CDR2 FQGTGA. With 0 bases removed from V and 4 bases from J, the gap between germline ends came to 9 bases. The CDR3 totals 14 residues. The CDR3 spells CASSLTASPYGYTF. In DNA form, the CDR3 reads TGTGCCAGCAGCTTAACCGCCAGCCCCTATGGCTACACCTTC.

J is TRBJ2-1 and V is TRBV13; TRBD2 agrees at 9 bases. This CDR3 comprises 15 residues. Germline V CDR1 and CDR2: PRHDT, FYEKMQ (reference sequence). Trimming took 0 bases from V and 4 from J; bases not matched to a gene: 1. CDR3 coding DNA: TGTGCCAGCAGCTTAGGGACTAGCGGATACAATGAGCAGTTCTTC. This translates into CASSLGTSGYNEQFF.